This T cell receptor (beta chain) was retrieved from a study of blood T cell repertoires in COVID-19. Overall study: The origin of the acute and convalescent COVID-19 samples was the United States, Italy and Spain. Sample material is recorded as cDNA or gDNA derived from T cells, B-cell-depleted T cells, or PBMCs.

This table comes from immunoSEQ multiplex PCR, and its TCRdb copy is limited to in-frame clones, with some not included. The data hold some 120,000 clones, with around 80% observed a single time. The germline gives CDR1 MNHEY, CDR2 SVGAGI. The length of the CDR3 is 15 residues. The junction had 4 bases not matched to a gene; V was cut back by 6 bases and J by 1 base. This chain uses TRBV6-5 with TRBJ1-1; 11 bases fit TRBD1. The receptor comes from a man between 65 and 85 years old with acute or convalescent COVID-19. The sequencing sample was made of peripheral blood. The CDR3 here is CASRRDRGANTEAFF. The DNA for the CDR3 is TGTGCCAGCAGACGGGACAGGGGGGCGAACACTGAAGCTTTCTTT.